The 14 T cell receptor beta chains below all came from one sample that was sequenced in a study of cytomegalovirus exposure and HLA in healthy donors. Both 60 Vbeta primers and 13 Jbeta primers went into the PCR. Profiling relied on immunoSEQ multiplex PCR, and the TCRdb table lists in-frame clones only, not all of them. The profile shows about 200,000 clones, around 75% of them singletons. Input material: PBMCs. The receptors originated from a male donor in good health and CMV-seropositive.

This clone has only a few counts. The gene calls are TRBV11-1 and TRBJ1-2; 8 positions agree with TRBD1. This CDR3 region has 14 residues. J lost 2 bases, V lost 3 bases, and 2 bases had no gene match. CDR1 and CDR2 (germline): SGHAT, FQDESV (reference sequence). CDR3 sequence: CASSFGQGNYGYTF. The CDR3 DNA reads TGTGCCAGCAGCTTTGGACAGGGAAACTATGGCTACACCTTC. Looking up the rest from reference TRBV11-1 and TRBJ1-2 gives the full variable domain: EAEVAQSPRYKITEKSQAVAFWCDPISGHATLYWYRQILGQGPELLVQFQDESVVDDSQLPKDRFSAERLKGVDSTLKIQPAELGDSAMYLCASSFGQGNYGYTFGSGTRLTVV.

This rearrangement joins TRBV7-3 to TRBJ2-3; no clear D. The V end was cut by 5 bases, the J end by 2 bases, with 11 bases between. The V gene's germline CDR1 is SGHTA and CDR2 FQGTGA. The CDR3 length is 14 residues. The CDR3 loop reads CASSPDKNTDTQYF. The DNA for the CDR3 is TGTGCCAGCAGCCCAGACAAGAACACAGATACGCAGTATTTT.

V usage is TRBV5-8 and J usage is TRBJ1-2, with 7 bases that match TRBD1. Trimming cost V 4 bases and J 2 bases; bases outside gene matches: 5. The V gene's germline CDR1 is SGHTS and CDR2 YDEGEE. The CDR3 length is 14 residues. The chain's CDR3 is CASSRDRANYGYTF. The CDR3 DNA is TGTGCCAGCAGCCGAGACAGGGCAAACTATGGCTACACCTTC.

The gene calls are TRBV9 and TRBJ2-3, with TRBD2 identical over 13 bases. Germline V gives CDR1 SGDLS, CDR2 YYNGEE. The CDR3 contains 15 residues. V shed 3 bases and J 6 bases; nucleotides not matched to a gene: 4. This chain's CDR3 is CASSGVLAGGDTQYF. In DNA form, the CDR3 reads TGTGCCAGCAGCGGCGTACTAGCGGGAGGGGATACGCAGTATTTT.

This chain links TRBV7-2 with TRBJ2-3; D call uncertain. The CDR3 runs 14 residues. Germline CDR1 and CDR2: SGHTA and FQGNSA. V lost 2 bases to trimming and J lost 3 bases, with 9 bases between them. The CDR3 DNA reads TGTGCCAGCAGCTTACTCGGTACGACAGATACGCAGTATTTT. This translates into CASSLLGTTDTQYF.

This clone was counted only a few times. V and J are TRBV5-6 and TRBJ2-5; 7 nucleotides align to TRBD2. Germline trimming cut 0 bases from V and 2 bases from J; bases unmatched to any gene: 7. Germline V gives CDR1 SGHDT, CDR2 YYEEEE. The CDR3 sequence is 16 residues long. The CDR3 loop is CASSLGLRGKQETQYF. The CDR3 DNA reads TGTGCCAGCAGCTTGGGTCTGCGGGGGAAACAAGAGACCCAGTACTTC. Drawing the rest from reference TRBV5-6 and TRBJ2-5, the complete variable domain is DAGVTQSPTHLIKTRGQQVTLRCSPKSGHDTVSWYQQALGQGPQFIFQYYEEEERQRGNFPDRFSGHQFPNYSSELNVNALLLGDSALYLCASSLGLRGKQETQYFGPGTRLLVL.

This chain connects TRBV29-1 to TRBJ2-7, with 9 bases matching TRBD1. Trimming took 5 bases from V and 5 from J; bases not matched to a gene: 7. The CDR3 sequence is 13 residues long. Germline CDR1 is SQVTM and CDR2 is ANQGSEA. The CDR3 is CSVIRDRVHEQYF. DNA of the CDR3: TGCAGCGTTATCCGGGACAGGGTCCACGAGCAGTACTTC.

This sequence joins TRBV2 and TRBJ1-5; 7 bases align to TRBD1. With V trimmed by 6 bases and J by 2 bases, 4 bases remained unmatched. This CDR3 has 14 residues. Germline loops: CDR1 SNHLY, CDR2 FYNNEI. The CDR3 bases are TGTGCCAGCAGCCCCGACAGGGGCAATCAGCCCCAGCATTTT. Protein: CASSPDRGNQPQHF. Variable domain in full (rest from reference TRBV2 and TRBJ1-5): EPEVTQTPSHQVTQMGQEVILRCVPISNHLYFYWYRQILGQKVEFLVSFYNNEISEKSEIFDDQFSVERPDGSNFTLKIRSTKLEDSAMYFCASSPDRGNQPQHFGDGTRLSIL.

The CDR3 DNA sequence: TGTGCCAGCAGCTGGGTAACAGGGGGCTATGGCTACACCTTC. Translating it yields CASSWVTGGYGYTF. The V call is TRBV11-2, the J call TRBJ1-2, with TRBD1 matching 8 bases. This CDR3 spans 14 amino acids. CDR1 and CDR2 from the germline V gene are SGHAT and FQNNGV. After removal of 4 bases from V and 4 bases from J, the junction contained 5 bases not matched to a gene.

V is TRBV5-1 and J is TRBJ1-1; 9 bases map to TRBD1. Per germline, CDR1 SGHRS and CDR2 YFSETQ. This CDR3 comprises 16 residues. Trimming took 4 bases from V and 3 from J; bases not matched to a gene: 10. The CDR3 bases are TGCGCCAGCAGCCACGACAGGGGGAACGTCGACACTGAAGCTTTCTTT. It is translated as CASSHDRGNVDTEAFF.

The CDR3 region is CAINSDRWNEQFF. As DNA, the CDR3 is TGTGCCATCAATTCAGACAGGTGGAATGAGCAGTTCTTC. V usage is TRBV10-3 and J usage is TRBJ2-1; weak D call: TRBD1 (6 bases). The CDR3 contains 13 residues. Germline CDR1 is ENHRY and CDR2 is SYGVKD. V lost 7 bases and J 7 bases, leaving 14 bases between the germline ends.

This chain uses TRBV11-2 with TRBJ2-1, with TRBD2 matching 8 bases. The CDR3 sequence is 12 residues long. Germline CDR1 reads SGHAT; CDR2 reads FQNNGV. V was clipped by 5 bases and J by 13 bases; unmatched bases: 7. CDR3: CASSAREGPQFF. CDR3 bases: TGTGCCAGCAGCGCTCGGGAGGGCCCTCAGTTCTTC.

The chain employs TRBV27 and TRBJ2-7; D gene unclear. Deletions cut 4 bases from V and 4 bases from J, with 11 bases between. Germline V lookup: CDR1 MNHEY, CDR2 SMNVEV (reference sequence). CDR3 size: 13 residues. The CDR3 DNA follows: TGTGCCAGCAGTTCAAACACCTTATACGAGCAGTACTTC. It is translated as CASSSNTLYEQYF.

The rearrangement links TRBV10-3 to TRBJ1-6, with 9 bases matching TRBD1. CDR3 length equals 14 residues. The germline gives CDR1 ENHRY, CDR2 SYGVKD. Unmatched junction bases numbered 3, after V lost 4 bases and J lost 8 bases. The CDR3 loop reads CAISARTGDSPLHF. In DNA, the CDR3 is TGTGCCATCAGTGCGAGGACAGGGGATTCACCCCTCCACTTT.